The 11 T cell receptor beta chains listed next were all sequenced from one sample in a study of T cells in Graves' hyperthyroidism and ophthalmopathy. Researchers took RNA transcripts and amplified the TCR beta CDR3 regions from them. Researchers ran a first-round RT-PCR on the TCR CDR3 using the HTBI primer set. TCRdb reanalysed the multiplex PCR reads using MiXCR and keeps one entry per CDR3 protein. The data show a few hundred thousand distinct CDR3 sequences, 15% to 17% seen once. The sample comprised blood. The receptor set was obtained from a woman younger than 45 with Graves' hyperthyroidism.

This clonotype has a count of ten or more. The gene calls are TRBV11-2 and TRBJ2-3, with 9 bases matching TRBD2. The CDR3 covers 17 residues. V was clipped by 3 bases and J by 2 bases; unmatched bases: 9. Germline CDR1 and CDR2: SGHAT and FQNNGV. This CDR3 is CASSLPAAGGYTDTQYF. DNA of the CDR3: TGTGCCAGCAGCTTGCCGGCGGCGGGAGGGTACACAGATACGCAGTATTTT.

This clonotype showed up just a few times. V is TRBV5-1 and J is TRBJ1-4, with 9 bases aligning to TRBD1. Per the germline V gene, CDR1 is SGHRS and CDR2 is YFSETQ. V lost 4 bases and J lost 2; bases outside the gene matches: 6. This CDR3 is built from 16 residues. In DNA form, the CDR3 reads TGCGCCAGCAGCGAGGACAGGGGCGCGACTAATGAAAAACTGTTTTTT. Amino acid sequence: CASSEDRGATNEKLFF.

Points on this clonotype: With a much larger clone just one base away, this may be a read error. CDR3 bases: TGTGCCAGCAGCGCCGTACAAACGAACACCGGGGGGCTGTTTTTT. This codes for CASSAVQTNTGGLFF. This chain connects TRBV11-2 to TRBJ2-2, with a tentative D call TRBD2 (6 bases). The germline V gene encodes CDR1 SGHAT and CDR2 FQNNGV. The CDR3 runs to 15 residues.

There are many counts of this clonotype. A junction boundary mismatches the germline segment, possibly from a read error. The chain uses TRBV7-7 and TRBJ2-1; D gene ambiguous. The CDR3 runs 13 residues. Germline CDR1 is SSHAT and CDR2 is FNYEAQ (reference sequence). CDR3 coding DNA: TGTGCTAGCAGCTTAGGCCCCGGCAATGAGCAGTTCTTC. It codes for CASSLGPGNEQFF.

This clonotype was detected only a few times. V is TRBV28 and J is TRBJ1-3; no reliable D call. V was pared by 2 bases and J by 0 bases, with 5 bases between. In germline, CDR1 is MDHEN, CDR2 SYDVKM. The CDR3 totals 14 residues. This CDR3 reads CASSLPSSGNTIYF. The CDR3 DNA follows: TGTGCCAGCAGTTTACCCAGCTCTGGAAACACCATATATTTT.

CDR3: CATSSGSRREVRDRENEKLFF. The CDR3 bases are TGTGCCACCAGCAGTGGGTCCCGAAGGGAGGTACGCGATAGAGAAAATGAAAAACTGTTTTTT. The gene calls are TRBV15 and TRBJ1-4, with unresolved D. Trimming cost V 3 bases and J 5 bases, with 31 bases left between them. The CDR3 is 21 residues long. CDR1 is LNHNV and CDR2 is YYDKDF in the germline V gene (reference sequence). Using reference TRBV15 and TRBJ1-4 for the parts outside the CDR3, the full variable domain is DAMVIQNPRYQVTQFGKPVTLSCSQTLNHNVMYWYQQKSSQAPKLLFHYYDKDFNNEADTPDNFQSRRPNTSFCFLDIRSPGLGDTAMYLCATSSGSRREVRDRENEKLFFGSGTQLSVL.

This clonotype was detected only a few times. The chain carries TRBV27 and TRBJ1-2; the D is unclear. The CDR3 has 15 amino acids. Germline V gene sequence: CDR1 MNHEY, CDR2 SMNVEV (reference sequence). Trimming shortened V by 5 bases and J by 6 bases, and 19 bases separated the two germline ends. CDR3 protein: CASSPGGPRWDGYTF. The CDR3 DNA is TGTGCCAGCAGTCCTGGCGGCCCCAGGTGGGATGGCTACACCTTC.

With respect to this clonotype: A read error is likely, as this CDR3 ends without the conserved phenylalanine or tryptophan. V usage is TRBV20-1 and J usage is TRBJ1-1, with D possibly being TRBD1 (6 bases). Trimming took 5 bases from V and 1 from J, leaving 11 bases between them. Germline V gene sequence: CDR1 DFQATT, CDR2 SNEGSKA (reference sequence). The CDR3 extends over 13 amino acids. CDR3 amino acids: CSARDTGNTEAFL. CDR3 in DNA: TGCAGTGCTCGGGACACTGGGAACACTGAAGCTTTCCTT.

This clonotype has at least ten counts. The chain recombines TRBV6-1 with TRBJ2-6, with D possibly matching TRBD2 (5 bases). With 4 bases removed from V and 1 base from J, the gap between germline ends came to 11 bases. The V gene's germline CDR1 is MNHNS and CDR2 SASEGT. CDR3 length: 16 amino acids. The CDR3 is CASSVLRGSGANVLTF. The DNA for the CDR3 is TGTGCCAGCAGTGTCCTTAGAGGGTCTGGGGCCAACGTCCTGACTTTC.

The rearrangement uses TRBV25-1 and TRBJ2-2; weak D call: TRBD2 (5 bases). The length of the CDR3 is 17 residues. From germline, CDR1 is MGHDK and CDR2 SYGVNS. The V end was cut by 2 bases, the J end by 1 base, with 14 bases between. CDR3 sequence (DNA): TGTGCCAGCAGTGAACTGATTGGGAGCGAGAACACCGGGGAGCTGTTTTTT. It translates to CASSELIGSENTGELFF.

This clonotype was detected a few times. The chain has TRBV20-1 and TRBJ1-6, with a tentative D call TRBD1 (5 bases). Germline V gene lookup returns CDR1 DFQATT and CDR2 SNEGSKA (reference sequence). V was shortened by 1 base and J by 3 bases, with 10 bases between the two germline ends. CDR3 length: 15 residues. CDR3 bases: TGCAGTGCTAGAGTGCAGGGATACTATAATTCACCCCTCCACTTT. Its protein is CSARVQGYYNSPLHF.